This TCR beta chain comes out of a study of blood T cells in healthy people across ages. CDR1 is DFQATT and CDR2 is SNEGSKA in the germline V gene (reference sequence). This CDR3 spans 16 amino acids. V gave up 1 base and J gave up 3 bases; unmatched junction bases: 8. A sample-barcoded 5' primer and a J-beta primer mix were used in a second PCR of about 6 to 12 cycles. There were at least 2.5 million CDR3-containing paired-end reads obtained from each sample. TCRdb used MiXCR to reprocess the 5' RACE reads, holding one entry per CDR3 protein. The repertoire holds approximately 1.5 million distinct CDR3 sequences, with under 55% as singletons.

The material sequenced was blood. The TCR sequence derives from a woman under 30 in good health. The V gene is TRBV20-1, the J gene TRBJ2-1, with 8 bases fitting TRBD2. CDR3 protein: CSARGGLGTSYNEQFF. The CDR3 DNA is TGCAGTGCTAGAGGTGGCCTCGGGACTAGCTACAATGAGCAGTTCTTC.